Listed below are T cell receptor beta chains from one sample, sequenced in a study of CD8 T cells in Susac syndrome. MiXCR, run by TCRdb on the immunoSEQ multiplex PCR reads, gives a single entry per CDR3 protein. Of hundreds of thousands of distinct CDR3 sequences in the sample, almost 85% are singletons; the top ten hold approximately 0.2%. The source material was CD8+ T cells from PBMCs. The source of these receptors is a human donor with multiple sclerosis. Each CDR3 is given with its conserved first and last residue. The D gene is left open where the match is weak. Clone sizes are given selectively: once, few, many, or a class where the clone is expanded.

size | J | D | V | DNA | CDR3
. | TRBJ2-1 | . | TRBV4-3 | TGCGCCAGCAGCCAAGATCCTCGGGACGTTTACAATGAGCAGTTCTTC | CASSQDPRDVYNEQFF
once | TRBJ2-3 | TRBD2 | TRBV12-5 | TGTGCTAGTGGTTTGGTACGGGCGGGAGGGCCAGATACGCAGTATTTT | CASGLVRAGGPDTQYF
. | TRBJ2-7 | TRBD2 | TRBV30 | TGTGCTGGACACTACGGGGGGTCCTACGAGCAGTACTTC | CAGHYGGSYEQYF
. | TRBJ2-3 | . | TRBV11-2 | TGTGCCAGCAGCTCCTTACAGTATTTT | CASSSLQYF
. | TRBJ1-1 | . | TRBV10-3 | TGTGCCATCAGTGAGTCGATCGGCCAGGCCACTGAAGCTTTCTTT | CAISESIGQATEAFF
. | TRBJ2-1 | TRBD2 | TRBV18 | TGTGCCAGCTCACCATCGGACCGGGACTACTACAATGAGCAGTTCTTC | CASSPSDRDYYNEQFF
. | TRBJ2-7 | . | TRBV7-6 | TGTGCCAGCAGCCTGGTTACGGGACACCCTATCTCCGAGCAGTACTTC | CASSLVTGHPISEQYF
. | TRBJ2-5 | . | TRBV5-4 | TGTGCCAGCAGCTTTACAATGGAGGGGGAGACCCAGTACTTC | CASSFTMEGETQYF
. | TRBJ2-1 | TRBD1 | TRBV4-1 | TGCGCCAGCAGCTTGGGACAGGGGGATCGAGCGGGAGGCGATGAGCAGTTCTTC | CASSLGQGDRAGGDEQFF
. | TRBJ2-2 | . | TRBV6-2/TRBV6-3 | TGTGCCAGCAGTTTGGGACAGGGGATAGCGGGAGGCACCGGGGAGCTGTTTTTT | CASSLGQGIAGGTGELFF
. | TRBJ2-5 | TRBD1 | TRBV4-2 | TGTGCCAGCAGCCAAGATTCAGGGACAGGGGAAGAGACCCAGTACTTC | CASSQDSGTGEETQYF
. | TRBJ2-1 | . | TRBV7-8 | TGTGCCAGCAGCAACGCGGGACGGAGATACAATGAGCAGTTCTTC | CASSNAGRRYNEQFF
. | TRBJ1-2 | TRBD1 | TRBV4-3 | TGCGCCAGCAGCCAAGATTACAGGGGGCGCTATGGCTACACCTTC | CASSQDYRGRYGYTF
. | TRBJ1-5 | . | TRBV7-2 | TGTGCCAGCAGCCTCCCTACGGGGGGGTTGGAGCCCCAGCATTTT | CASSLPTGGLEPQHF
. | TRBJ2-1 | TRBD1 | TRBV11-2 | TGTGCCAGCAGCCGGCTCAGGACAGGCTACAATGAGCAGTTCTTC | CASSRLRTGYNEQFF
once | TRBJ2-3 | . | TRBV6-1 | TGTGCCAGCAGTGAATGGAAGTTGGCAGATACGCAGTATTTT | CASSEWKLADTQYF
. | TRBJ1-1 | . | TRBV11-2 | TGTGCCAGCAGCTTACCTGGCGCTGAAGCTTTCTTT | CASSLPGAEAFF
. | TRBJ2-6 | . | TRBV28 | TGTGCCAGCAGTTTCCCCGGGGAAGGCCCCTCTGGGGCCAACGTCCTGACTTTC | CASSFPGEGPSGANVLTF
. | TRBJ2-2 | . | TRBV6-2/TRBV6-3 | TGTGCCAGCAGCCTCGGGTGGGTCACCGGGGAGCTGTTTTTT | CASSLGWVTGELFF
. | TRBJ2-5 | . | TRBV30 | TGTGCCTGGAGGGAACCTCCAGTGGAGACCCAGTACTTC | CAWREPPVETQYF
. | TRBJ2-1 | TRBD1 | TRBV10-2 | TGCGCCAGCAGGATCGGGACAGCGGACAATGAGCAGTTCTTC | CASRIGTADNEQFF
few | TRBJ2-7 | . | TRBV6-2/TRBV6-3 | TGTGCCAGCAGATCGGGCGGACCGAACTACGAGCAGTACTTC | CASRSGGPNYEQYF
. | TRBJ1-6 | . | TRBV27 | TGTGCCAGCAGTAGGTACAGGGATCCCCTTGGGCATAATTCACCCCTCCACTTT | CASSRYRDPLGHNSPLHF
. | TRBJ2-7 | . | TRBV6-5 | TGTGCCAGCAGTTACTTTGCAGGGGAGATCTACGAGCAGTACTTC | CASSYFAGEIYEQYF
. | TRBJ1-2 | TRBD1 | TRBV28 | TGTGCCAGCAGTTTATCCTTCCAGGGGGATGGCTACACCTTC | CASSLSFQGDGYTF
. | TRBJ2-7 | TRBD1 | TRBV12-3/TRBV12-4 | TGTGCCAGCACAACCGGGACAGGCTCCTACGAGCAGTACTTC | CASTTGTGSYEQYF
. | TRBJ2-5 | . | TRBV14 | TGTGCCAGCAGCCCAGGGACCTCAGAGACCCAGTACTTC | CASSPGTSETQYF
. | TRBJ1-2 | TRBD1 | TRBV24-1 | TGTGCCACCAGTCTCGGACAGGGACACTATGGCTACACCTTC | CATSLGQGHYGYTF
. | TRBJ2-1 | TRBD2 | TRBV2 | TGTGCCAGGACCCACTCACCGGGAGGCAATGAGCAGTTCTTC | CARTHSPGGNEQFF
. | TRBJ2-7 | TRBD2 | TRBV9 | TGTGCCAGCAGCGTAACTAGCGGGACGGAATACGAGCAGTACTTC | CASSVTSGTEYEQYF
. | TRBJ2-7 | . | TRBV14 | TGTGCCAGCAGCCCGACTAGAAGCGAGCAGTACTTC | CASSPTRSEQYF